This TCR beta chain was captured in a study of human T cells and chemical hapten exposure. Stated time point: pre-sensitization, week 0. Treatment of the sample: therapeutic diphenylcyclopropenone sensitization with weekly scalp DPC. V gave up 0 bases and J gave up 4 bases; unmatched junction bases: 7. The CDR3 loop spans 16 amino acids. Per germline, CDR1 MNHEY and CDR2 SVGAGI. TCRdb independently ran MiXCR on the RACE reads; one entry per CDR3 protein. The data contain around 92,000 distinct CDR3 sequences, less than 14% of them singletons. The sample consisted of whole blood, taken in connection with sensitization to the hapten diphenylcyclopropenone (DPC). The chain links TRBV6-5 to TRBJ2-7; TRBD1 matches 9 bases. This clonotype was obtained from an older woman with alopecia areata. Some clones in this sample may be carry-over from other donors' samples. The CDR3 DNA is TGTGCCAGCAGTTACTCTTCCCCGGACAGGGGTTACGAGCAGTACTTC. Amino acid sequence: CASSYSSPDRGYEQYF.